This T cell receptor beta chain was documented in a study of glioma-infiltrating T cells after dendritic cell vaccination. The overall study: Dendritic cells derived from monocytes and pulsed with autologous tumor lysate formed the vaccine.

The immunoSEQ assay amplified TCRB CDR3 from up to roughly 2 ug DNA. Amplification used 60 V beta primers and 13 J beta primers. Method: immunoSEQ multiplex PCR; TCRdb's copy keeps in-frame clones and lacks some. The repertoire consists of approximately 36,000 clones, with approximately 82% occurring once and the leading ten covering under 10%. Germline-derived CDR1 and CDR2 are SNHLY and FYNNEI. This CDR3 has 17 amino acids. With 9 bases clipped from V and 4 bases from J, the junction kept 15 bases outside the gene matches. All glioblastoma patients lacked an isocitrate dehydrogenase mutation. This receptor was obtained from a human donor with glioblastoma. The sequencing used blood, collected before dendritic cell vaccination. This chain uses TRBV2 with TRBJ2-1; 10 nucleotides agree with TRBD1. This chain's CDR3 is CARRKGQGTIKYNEQFF. DNA of the CDR3: TGTGCCAGAAGAAAGGGACAGGGGACAATAAAGTACAATGAGCAGTTCTTC.